What follows are 18 T cell receptor beta chains derived from one specimen sequenced in a study of OX40 agonist ivuxolimab in advanced cancers. Assay: immunoSEQ multiplex PCR; the TCRdb copy retains only in-frame clones and omits some. The table includes 35,000 to 45,000 clones, about 82% detected once. The source was CD4+ or CD8+ T cells sorted from blood, collected in a trial of the OX40 agonist ivuxolimab. Receptor source: an adult with an advanced solid tumor such as melanoma, head and neck, liver or kidney cancer.

The rearrangement uses TRBV7-9 and TRBJ2-5, with D possibly called TRBD1 or TRBD2 (5 bases each). CDR1 SEHNR and CDR2 FQNEAQ come from the germline V gene (reference sequence). The length of the CDR3 is 14 residues. The ends were cut back, 4 bases at V and 5 bases at J, with 14 bases in the middle. The CDR3 loop is CASSSRREWETQYF. CDR3 nucleotide sequence: TGTGCCAGCAGCTCCCGCAGGGAGTGGGAGACCCAGTACTTC.

V usage is TRBV4-1 and J usage is TRBJ2-2, with 7 nucleotides matching TRBD2. CDR1 MGHRA and CDR2 YSYEKL come from the germline V gene. Trimming removed 1 base from V and 0 bases from J; junction bases left unmatched: 5. The CDR3 sequence is 17 residues long. The CDR3 region is CASSQVQAGPNTGELFF. Here the CDR3 DNA reads TGCGCCAGCAGCCAAGTCCAAGCGGGACCGAACACCGGGGAGCTGTTTTTT.

The J gene is TRBJ2-3, the V gene TRBV6-5, with D perhaps TRBD1 or TRBD2 (5 bases each). With 0 bases removed from V and 6 bases from J, the gap between germline ends came to 13 bases. The CDR3 covers 15 residues. Germline CDR1 and CDR2: MNHEY and SVGAGI. The CDR3 spells CASSYSTTWGDTQYF. DNA for the CDR3: TGTGCCAGCAGTTACTCCACCACCTGGGGGGATACGCAGTATTTT.

The chain carries TRBV7-6 and TRBJ1-2; no reliable D call. The length of the CDR3 is 15 residues. Germline V gene data show CDR1 as SGHVS and CDR2 as FNYEAQ. V shed 1 base and J shed 0 bases, with 9 bases lying between them. The CDR3 spells CASSLDPGANYGYTF. The DNA for the CDR3 is TGTGCCAGCAGCTTAGACCCGGGAGCTAACTATGGCTACACCTTC. Drawing the rest from reference TRBV7-6 and TRBJ1-2, the complete variable domain is GAGVSQSPRYKVTKRGQDVALRCDPISGHVSLYWYRQALGQGPEFLTYFNYEAQQDKSGLPNDRFSAERPEGSISTLTIQRTEQRDSAMYRCASSLDPGANYGYTFGSGTRLTVV.

The chain links TRBV13 to TRBJ2-5; the D gene could be TRBD1 or TRBD2 (5 bases each). The CDR3 is 14 residues long. Per germline, CDR1 PRHDT and CDR2 FYEKMQ (reference sequence). V was pared by 7 bases and J by 2 bases, with 14 bases between. CDR3 sequence reads: CASTLRGEQETQYF. In DNA form, the CDR3 reads TGTGCCAGCACCCTAAGGGGAGAACAAGAGACCCAGTACTTC.

As to this clone: The junction departs from germline at one end; a sequencing error may be responsible. CDR3 in DNA: TGTGCCAGAACAGGGTCCCAAGGTATCTTT. Protein sequence: CARTGSQGIF. The rearrangement joins TRBV19 to TRBJ1-1, with TRBD1 as a possible D gene (6 bases). This CDR3 is built from 10 residues. The germline CDR1 and CDR2 sequences are LNHDA and SQIVND (reference sequence).

V gene TRBV9 combines with J gene TRBJ2-6; D tentatively fits TRBD1 or TRBD2 (5 bases each). CDR3 size: 17 residues. Deletions cut 4 bases from V and 1 base from J, with 15 bases between. CDR1 and CDR2 (germline): SGDLS, YYNGEE. The CDR3 reads CASSSLSGGSGANVLTF. CDR3 bases: TGTGCCAGCAGCTCTCTATCTGGGGGATCTGGGGCCAACGTCCTGACTTTC. Looking up the rest from reference TRBV9 and TRBJ2-6 gives the full variable domain: DSGVTQTPKHLITATGQRVTLRCSPRSGDLSVYWYQQSLDQGLQFLIQYYNGEERAKGNILERFSAQQFPDLHSELNLSSLELGDSALYFCASSSLSGGSGANVLTFGAGSRLTVL.

The chain joins TRBV28 to TRBJ2-7; 10 nucleotides match TRBD1. The trim removed 6 bases at V and 3 bases at J, leaving 5 bases unmatched. This CDR3 has 14 residues. The germline V gene encodes CDR1 MDHEN and CDR2 SYDVKM. CDR3 nucleotide sequence: TGTGCCAGCAGCCTTCGGACAGGGGGCTACGAGCAGTACTTC. This encodes CASSLRTGGYEQYF.

This clone was detected a few times. The CDR3 sequence: CASSEAGNGNQPQHF. The CDR3, as DNA: TGTGCCAGCAGTGAGGCAGGGAATGGCAATCAGCCCCAGCATTTT. This chain connects TRBV6-4 to TRBJ1-5; perhaps TRBD1 as D (5 bases). CDR3 length equals 15 residues. Germline CDR1 reads MRHNA; CDR2 reads SNTAGT. V dropped 3 bases and J dropped 2 bases, with 11 bases sitting between them.

The table lists this clone with a few counts. This CDR3 is CASSLARDVPYEQYV. CDR3 DNA: TGTGCCAGCAGCCTCGCCAGGGACGTCCCCTACGAGCAGTACGTC. V gene TRBV7-3 combines with J gene TRBJ2-7; perhaps D is TRBD1 or TRBD2 (5 bases each). The CDR3 covers 15 residues. The germline V gene encodes CDR1 SGHTA and CDR2 FQGTGA. V shed 5 bases and J shed 2 bases, with 16 bases lying between them.

V gene TRBV2 combines with J gene TRBJ2-1, with a possible D match to TRBD1 (6 bases). Trimming took 3 bases from V and 0 from J, leaving 9 bases between them. This CDR3 is built from 15 residues. Germline loops: CDR1 SNHLY, CDR2 FYNNEI. CDR3 sequence: CASSERGGSYNEQFF. CDR3 DNA: TGTGCCAGCAGTGAGCGAGGGGGCTCCTACAATGAGCAGTTCTTC.

The chain recombines TRBV5-6 with TRBJ1-6; D is unclear. The V gene's germline CDR1 is SGHDT and CDR2 YYEEEE. This CDR3 region has 15 residues. The germline V and J ends were trimmed by 4 bases and 9 bases, with 17 bases remaining between them. CDR3 protein: CASSPYGEWSSPLHF. CDR3 DNA: TGTGCCAGCAGCCCCTACGGGGAGTGGAGTTCACCCCTCCACTTT. The variable domain in full, completed from reference TRBV5-6 and TRBJ1-6, reads DAGVTQSPTHLIKTRGQQVTLRCSPKSGHDTVSWYQQALGQGPQFIFQYYEEEERQRGNFPDRFSGHQFPNYSSELNVNALLLGDSALYLCASSPYGEWSSPLHFGNGTRLTVT.

The V call is TRBV29-1, the J call TRBJ2-2, with TRBD2 matching over 10 bases. Losses at the gene ends were 3 bases for V and 0 bases for J; bases not matched to a gene: 4. Germline CDR1 is SQVTM and CDR2 is ANQGSEA. The CDR3 runs 16 residues. CDR3: CSVEGLAGANTGELFF. DNA for the CDR3: TGCAGCGTTGAGGGGCTAGCGGGGGCGAACACCGGGGAGCTGTTTTTT.

CDR3 residues: CASGDYDEQFF. DNA of the CDR3: TGTGCCAGTGGTGATTATGATGAGCAGTTCTTC. The gene calls are TRBV6-5 and TRBJ2-1; D is unresolved. Germline assignment: CDR1 MNHEY and CDR2 SVGAGI. V shed 9 bases and J shed 8 bases, with 11 bases lying between them. This CDR3 is built from 11 residues.

The rearrangement links TRBV2 to TRBJ2-1; 9 bases line up with TRBD2. Unmatched junction bases numbered 4, after V lost 4 bases and J lost 0 bases. This CDR3 has 16 amino acids. Germline values: CDR1 SNHLY, CDR2 FYNNEI. The CDR3, as DNA: TGTGCCAGCAGTGTTGCTAGCGGGGCCTCCTACAATGAGCAGTTCTTC. Its translation: CASSVASGASYNEQFF.

This chain connects TRBV7-7 to TRBJ2-2; D possibly corresponds to TRBD2 (5 bases). This CDR3 is built from 18 residues. CDR1 is SSHAT and CDR2 is FNYEAQ in the germline V gene (reference sequence). Deletions cut 0 bases from V and 0 bases from J, with 14 bases between. DNA for the CDR3: TGTGCCAGCAGCTTAGCAACAATACAACTAGCGAACACCGGGGAGCTGTTTTTT. This sequence encodes CASSLATIQLANTGELFF.

V gene TRBV7-9 combines with J gene TRBJ1-1; D possibly corresponds to TRBD1 (5 bases). Germline-derived CDR1 and CDR2 are SEHNR and FQNEAQ (reference sequence). The CDR3 spans 13 residues. The germline V and J ends were trimmed by 3 bases and 4 bases, with 9 bases remaining between them. The CDR3 nucleotides read TGTGCCAGCAGCTTGGGGGGAGTCACTGAAGCTTTCTTT. It yields the protein CASSLGGVTEAFF.

This rearrangement joins TRBV9 to TRBJ2-2; no reliable D call. V was clipped by 1 base and J by 1 base, with 8 bases between them. Germline V gene sequence: CDR1 SGDLS, CDR2 YYNGEE. The CDR3 is 15 residues long. CDR3 bases: TGTGCCAGCAGCGTACACCACGAGAACACCGGGGAGCTGTTTTTT. Translating it yields CASSVHHENTGELFF.